The 10 T cell receptor beta chains below all came from one sample that was sequenced in a study of T cell changes during pregnancy in multiple sclerosis. TCRdb's table, derived via immunoSEQ multiplex PCR, lists solely in-frame clones and lacks some. The table lists 120,000 or so clones, around 93% of them singletons. Sequenced here: peripheral blood, sampled before pregnancy. All receptors come from a female donor with multiple sclerosis, enrolled in a pregnancy study.

J is TRBJ2-1 and V is TRBV11-1; the match to TRBD2 covers 16 bases. The CDR3 has 15 amino acids. In germline, CDR1 is SGHAT, CDR2 FQDESV (reference sequence). V was pared by 5 bases and J by 10 bases, with 5 bases of the junction left unmatched. CDR3 sequence (DNA): TGTGCCAGCAGCGAGGGGACTAGCGGGAGGGCGGAGCAGTTCTTC. It translates to CASSEGTSGRAEQFF.

The chain is built from TRBV2 and TRBJ2-3; 8 bases match TRBD2. Germline lookup yields CDR1 SNHLY and CDR2 FYNNEI. Trimming cost V 10 bases and J 7 bases; bases outside gene matches: 16. CDR3 length: 15 amino acids. Written as DNA, the CDR3 is TGTGCCATTCCGACGGGGGGGCAATCCGGCAATACGCAGTATTTT. It encodes CAIPTGGQSGNTQYF.

The CDR3 region has the DNA TGTGCCAGCAGTGTGGGTGCTAGCGGGAGAGGCTCCTACAATGAGCAGTTCTTC. This sequence encodes CASSVGASGRGSYNEQFF. The chain has TRBV2 and TRBJ2-1; 10 positions match TRBD2. From germline, CDR1 is SNHLY and CDR2 FYNNEI. V was clipped by 4 bases and J by 0 bases; unmatched bases: 9. The CDR3 has 18 residues.

The V gene is TRBV11-2, the J gene TRBJ1-2; D gene uncertain. The V gene lost 5 bases and the J gene lost 4 bases, with 23 bases spanning the gap. Per germline, CDR1 SGHAT and CDR2 FQNNGV. The CDR3 spans 17 residues. The CDR3 region has the DNA TGTGCCAGCAGCCGCAGGCTCGGGGAACAAGATGCCTATGGCTACACCTTC. Translating gives CASSRRLGEQDAYGYTF.

V and J are TRBV21-1 and TRBJ1-4. TRBV21-1 is recorded as a pseudogene. The CDR3 spans 13 residues. In DNA, the CDR3 is TGTGCCAGGAGGAGTCCAACTAATGAAAAACTGTTTTTT. Residues: CARRSPTNEKLFF.

V is TRBV6-1 and J is TRBJ1-6; D unresolved. The V gene's germline CDR1 is MNHNS and CDR2 SASEGT. The CDR3 is made up of 17 amino acids. V was clipped by 4 bases and J by 4 bases, with 17 bases between them. This chain's CDR3 is CASSVPPPGLYNSPLHF. The DNA for the CDR3 is TGTGCCAGCAGTGTTCCCCCTCCCGGACTGTATAATTCACCCCTCCACTTT.

The rearrangement joins TRBV7-9 to TRBJ1-2, with D uncertain. The V end was cut by 4 bases, the J end by 8 bases, with 14 bases between. Per germline, CDR1 SEHNR and CDR2 FQNEAQ (reference sequence). The CDR3 consists of 13 residues. DNA for the CDR3: TGTGCCAGCAGCTCCGACGAGGACTTGGGCTACACCTTC. Translation: CASSSDEDLGYTF.

The V and J genes are TRBV7-8 and TRBJ1-4, with D unclear. The CDR3 spans 17 residues. Trimming took 2 bases from V and 0 from J, leaving 13 bases between them. Germline assignment: CDR1 SGHVS and CDR2 FQNEAQ. CDR3 bases: TGTGCCAGCAGCTTACGAGGGAACGGTGCAACTAATGAAAAACTGTTTTTT. It specifies CASSLRGNGATNEKLFF.

This clone was observed a handful of times. This chain joins TRBV6-1 and TRBJ2-7; 7 positions agree with TRBD1. The CDR3 totals 16 residues. The junction had 5 bases not matched to a gene; V was cut back by 0 bases and J by 0 bases. Germline CDR1 is MNHNS and CDR2 is SASEGT. CDR3 DNA: TGTGCCAGCAGTGAAGCGCTTGGGGACAGCTCCTACGAGCAGTACTTC. Its translation: CASSEALGDSSYEQYF.

This clone was counted a few times. The rearrangement joins TRBV28 to TRBJ2-1, with TRBD1 matching over 8 bases. The CDR3 spans 14 residues. CDR1 and CDR2 from the germline V gene are MDHEN and SYDVKM. After removal of 6 bases from V and 2 bases from J, the junction contained 3 bases not matched to a gene. The CDR3 is CASSQQGAYNEQFF. CDR3 DNA sequence: TGTGCCAGCAGCCAACAGGGGGCCTACAATGAGCAGTTCTTC. The full variable domain, with the rest looked up from reference TRBV28 and TRBJ2-1, is DVKVTQSSRYLVKRTGEKVFLECVQDMDHENMFWYRQDPGLGLRLIYFSYDVKMKEKGDIPEGYSVSREKKERFSLILESASTNQTSMYLCASSQQGAYNEQFFGPGTRLTVL.